Each of the 8 T cell receptor beta chains below was sequenced from the same sample in a study of shared clonotypes between healthy human individuals. Clones were read by immunoSEQ multiplex PCR, and TCRdb kept only the in-frame ones, dropping some. The sample yields around 500,000 clones, about 82% seen once. The sample was PBMCs. The receptors come from a woman in her forties in good health. Some clones in this sample may be carry-over from other donors' samples.

About this clone: In the same sample, other DNA sequences code for this CDR3. The chain links TRBV6-5 to TRBJ1-1; D gene unclear. Germline lookup yields CDR1 MNHEY and CDR2 SVGAGI. V gave up 6 bases and J gave up 5 bases, with 13 bases separating them. The CDR3 sequence is 13 residues long. CDR3 nucleotides: TGTGCCAGCAGCTACCTCGGACGGACTGAAGCTTTCTTT. Its translation is CASSYLGRTEAFF.

The chain carries TRBV18 and TRBJ1-1, with D perhaps TRBD1 (5 bases). The CDR3 runs 16 residues. Trimming took off 3 bases at V and 1 base at J, with 15 bases between the two ends. Germline V gives CDR1 KGHSH, CDR2 LQKENI. In DNA form, the CDR3 reads TGTGCCAGCTCACCCCCATCCATGGGGGGGAACACTGAAGCTTTCTTT. Translation gives CASSPPSMGGNTEAFF.

This clone has more than one count but fewer than ten. The gene calls are TRBV5-5 and TRBJ2-5; TRBD2 matches at 7 bases. The better agreement between TRBJ2-7 and the DNA end casts doubt on the J call. Per germline, CDR1 SGHKS and CDR2 YYEKEE (reference sequence). The CDR3 covers 15 residues. This chain's CDR3 is CASSPGWGGSYEQYF. As DNA, the CDR3 is TGTGCCAGCAGCCCGGGCTGGGGGGGGTCCTACGAGCAGTACTTC.

CDR3 residues: CASSLGGLAAEQFF. The CDR3 DNA is TGTGCCAGCAGCTTAGGGGGACTAGCGGCTGAGCAGTTCTTC. The chain joins TRBV7-9 to TRBJ2-1, with TRBD2 matching 11 bases. J was trimmed by 9 bases and V by 1 base; bases with no gene match: 2. The germline V gene has CDR1 SEHNR and CDR2 FQNEAQ (reference sequence). The CDR3 contains 14 residues.

This clone was picked up one time. The J gene is TRBJ1-2, the V gene TRBV27; TRBD1 agrees at 7 bases. Germline CDR1 is MNHEY and CDR2 is SMNVEV (reference sequence). CDR3 length: 14 amino acids. Losses at the gene ends were 4 bases for V and 7 bases for J; bases not matched to a gene: 9. The CDR3 region has the DNA TGTGCCAGCAGTTCGGCGGGGACAGTCTCTGGCTACACCTTC. Its translation is CASSSAGTVSGYTF.

The rearrangement joins TRBV19 to TRBJ2-7; 8 bases match TRBD1. CDR3 length: 13 residues. Germline V lookup: CDR1 LNHDA, CDR2 SQIVND (reference sequence). The V gene end was trimmed by 6 bases and the J gene end by 5 bases; junction bases not matched to a gene: 6. In DNA form, the CDR3 reads TGTGCCAGTAGGCGGGGACAGGTAGACGAGCAGTACTTC. This codes for CASRRGQVDEQYF.

The V and J genes are TRBV11-3 and TRBJ1-2, with D possibly TRBD1 on 5 matching bases. CDR1 SGHNT and CDR2 YENEEA come from the germline V gene. This CDR3 comprises 14 residues. Trimming removed 1 base from V and 8 bases from J, with 14 bases in between. The CDR3 here is CASSLGSGTEGYTF. Written as DNA, the CDR3 is TGTGCCAGCAGCTTAGGTTCAGGGACGGAGGGCTACACCTTC.

The V call is TRBV30, the J call TRBJ1-1, with D possibly TRBD1 on 6 matching bases. V was cut by 0 bases and J by 6 bases, with 8 bases left in between. CDR1 and CDR2 from the germline V gene are GTSNPN and SVGIG (reference sequence). The CDR3 extends over 12 amino acids. CDR3 sequence (DNA): TGTGCCTGGAGTGTACAGGGACCTGAAGCTTTCTTT. As protein: CAWSVQGPEAFF. Together with reference TRBV30 and TRBJ1-1, the CDR3 gives the full variable domain: SQTIHQWPATLVQPVGSPLSLECTVEGTSNPNLYWYRQAAGRGLQLLFYSVGIGQISSEVPQNLSASRPQDRQFILSSKKLLLSDSGFYLCAWSVQGPEAFFGQGTRLTVV.